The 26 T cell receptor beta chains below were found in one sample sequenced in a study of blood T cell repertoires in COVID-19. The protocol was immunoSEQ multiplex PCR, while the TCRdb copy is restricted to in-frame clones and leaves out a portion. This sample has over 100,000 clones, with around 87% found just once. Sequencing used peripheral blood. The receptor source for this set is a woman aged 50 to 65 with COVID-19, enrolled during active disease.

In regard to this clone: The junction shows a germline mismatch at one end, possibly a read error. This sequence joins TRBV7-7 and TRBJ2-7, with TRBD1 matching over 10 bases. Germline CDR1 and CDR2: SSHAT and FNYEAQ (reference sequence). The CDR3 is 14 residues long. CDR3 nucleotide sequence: TGTGCTAGCAGCCCGGACAGGGGGTCATACGAGCAGTACTTC. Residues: CASSPDRGSYEQYF.

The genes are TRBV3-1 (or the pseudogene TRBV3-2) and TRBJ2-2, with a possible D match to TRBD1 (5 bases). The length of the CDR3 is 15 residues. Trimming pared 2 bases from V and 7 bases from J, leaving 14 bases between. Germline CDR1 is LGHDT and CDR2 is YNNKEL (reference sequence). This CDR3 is CASSQYQGIGGELFF. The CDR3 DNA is TGTGCCAGCAGCCAATATCAGGGAATCGGCGGGGAGCTGTTTTTT.

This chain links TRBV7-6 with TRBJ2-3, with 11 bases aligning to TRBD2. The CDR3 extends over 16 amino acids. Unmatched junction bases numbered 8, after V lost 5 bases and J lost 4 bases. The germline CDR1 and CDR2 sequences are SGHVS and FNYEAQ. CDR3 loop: CASSVPLAGGSDTQYF. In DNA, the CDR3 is TGTGCCAGCAGCGTTCCTTTAGCGGGGGGGTCAGATACGCAGTATTTT.

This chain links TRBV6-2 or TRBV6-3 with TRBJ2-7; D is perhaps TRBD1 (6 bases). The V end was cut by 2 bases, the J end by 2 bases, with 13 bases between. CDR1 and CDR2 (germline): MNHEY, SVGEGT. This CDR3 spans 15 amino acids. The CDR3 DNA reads TGTGCCAGCAGTTACCCCGGGACATGGACCTACGAGCAGTACTTC. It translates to CASSYPGTWTYEQYF.

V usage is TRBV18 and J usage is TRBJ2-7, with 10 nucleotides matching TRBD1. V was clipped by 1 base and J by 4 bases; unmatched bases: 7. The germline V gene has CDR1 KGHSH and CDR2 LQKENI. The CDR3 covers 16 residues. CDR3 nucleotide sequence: TGTGCCAGCTCACCACAGGAGACAGGGGGCTCGTACGAGCAGTACTTC. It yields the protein CASSPQETGGSYEQYF.

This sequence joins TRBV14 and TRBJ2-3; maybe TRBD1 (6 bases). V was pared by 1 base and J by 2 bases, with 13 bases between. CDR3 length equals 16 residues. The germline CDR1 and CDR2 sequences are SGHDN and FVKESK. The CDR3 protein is CASSQVPGHDTDTQYF. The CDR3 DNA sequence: TGTGCCAGCAGCCAAGTCCCGGGACATGACACAGATACGCAGTATTTT.

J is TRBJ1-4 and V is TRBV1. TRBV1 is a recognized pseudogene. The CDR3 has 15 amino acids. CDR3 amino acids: CTSSPWGGPQEKLFF. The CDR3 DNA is TGCACCAGCAGCCCCTGGGGGGGCCCTCAGGAAAAACTGTTTTTT.

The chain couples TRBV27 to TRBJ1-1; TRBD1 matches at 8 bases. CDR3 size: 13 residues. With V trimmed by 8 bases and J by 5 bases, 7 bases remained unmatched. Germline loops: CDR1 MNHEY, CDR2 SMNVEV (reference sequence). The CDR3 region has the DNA TGTGCCAGCCTACAGGGGGTTCGTACTGAAGCTTTCTTT. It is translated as CASLQGVRTEAFF.

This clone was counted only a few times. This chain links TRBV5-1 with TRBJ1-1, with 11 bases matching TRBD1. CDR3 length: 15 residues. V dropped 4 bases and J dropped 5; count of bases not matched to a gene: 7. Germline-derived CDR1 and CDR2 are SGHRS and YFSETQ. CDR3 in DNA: TGCGCCAGCAGCCTCTCGGACAGGGGGCTAACTGAAGCTTTCTTT. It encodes CASSLSDRGLTEAFF.

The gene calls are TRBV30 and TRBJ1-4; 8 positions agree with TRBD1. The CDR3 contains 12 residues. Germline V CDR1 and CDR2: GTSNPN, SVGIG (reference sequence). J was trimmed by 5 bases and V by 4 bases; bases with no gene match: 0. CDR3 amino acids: CAWTGGNEKLFF. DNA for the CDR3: TGTGCCTGGACAGGGGGCAATGAAAAACTGTTTTTT.

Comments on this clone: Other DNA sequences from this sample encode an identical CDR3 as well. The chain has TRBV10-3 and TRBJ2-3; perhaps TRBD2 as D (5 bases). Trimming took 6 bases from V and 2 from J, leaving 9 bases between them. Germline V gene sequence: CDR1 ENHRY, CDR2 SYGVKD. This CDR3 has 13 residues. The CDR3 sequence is CAISRENTDTQYF. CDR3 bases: TGTGCCATCAGCCGGGAAAACACAGATACGCAGTATTTT.

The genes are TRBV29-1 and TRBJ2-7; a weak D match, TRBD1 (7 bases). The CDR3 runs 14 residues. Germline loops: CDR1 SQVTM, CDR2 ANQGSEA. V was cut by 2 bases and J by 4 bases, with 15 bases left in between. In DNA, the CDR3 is TGCAGCGTTGAACCCATGACAGGGAGGTACGAGCAGTACTTC. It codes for CSVEPMTGRYEQYF.

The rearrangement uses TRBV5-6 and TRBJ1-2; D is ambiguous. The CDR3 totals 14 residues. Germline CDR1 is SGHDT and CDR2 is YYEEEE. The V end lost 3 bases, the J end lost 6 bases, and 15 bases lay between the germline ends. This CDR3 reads CASSSPPGSHGYTF. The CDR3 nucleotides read TGTGCCAGCAGCTCACCCCCGGGGAGCCATGGCTACACCTTC.

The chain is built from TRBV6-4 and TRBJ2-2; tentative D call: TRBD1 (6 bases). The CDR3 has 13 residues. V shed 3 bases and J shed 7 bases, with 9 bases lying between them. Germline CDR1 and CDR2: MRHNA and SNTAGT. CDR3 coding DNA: TGTGCCAGCAGTGAGTCAGGGGTCGGGGAGCTGTTTTTT. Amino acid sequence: CASSESGVGELFF.

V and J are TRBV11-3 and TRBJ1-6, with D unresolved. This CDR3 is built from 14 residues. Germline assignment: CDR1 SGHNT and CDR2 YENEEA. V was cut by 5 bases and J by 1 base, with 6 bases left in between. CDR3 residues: CASSHTSYNSPLHF. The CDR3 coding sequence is TGTGCCAGCAGCCATACTTCCTATAATTCACCCCTCCACTTT.

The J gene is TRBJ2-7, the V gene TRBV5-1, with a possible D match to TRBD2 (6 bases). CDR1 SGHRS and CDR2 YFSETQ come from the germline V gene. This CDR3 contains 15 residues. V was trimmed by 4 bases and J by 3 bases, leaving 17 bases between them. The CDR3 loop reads CASSPAPGELYEQYF. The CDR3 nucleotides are TGCGCCAGCAGCCCGGCGCCGGGGGAGCTCTACGAGCAGTACTTC.

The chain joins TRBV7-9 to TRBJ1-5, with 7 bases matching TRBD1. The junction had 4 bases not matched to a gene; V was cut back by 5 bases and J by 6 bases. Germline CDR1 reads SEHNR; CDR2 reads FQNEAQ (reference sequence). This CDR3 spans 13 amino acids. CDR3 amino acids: CASSLTGAQPQHF. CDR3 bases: TGTGCCAGCAGCCTAACAGGGGCTCAGCCCCAGCATTTT.

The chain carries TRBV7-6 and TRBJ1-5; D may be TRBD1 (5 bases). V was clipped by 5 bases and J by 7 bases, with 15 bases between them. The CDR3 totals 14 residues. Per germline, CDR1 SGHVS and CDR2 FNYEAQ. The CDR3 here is CASSPMDKGQPQHF. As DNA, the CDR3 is TGTGCCAGCAGCCCCATGGATAAGGGGCAGCCCCAGCATTTT.

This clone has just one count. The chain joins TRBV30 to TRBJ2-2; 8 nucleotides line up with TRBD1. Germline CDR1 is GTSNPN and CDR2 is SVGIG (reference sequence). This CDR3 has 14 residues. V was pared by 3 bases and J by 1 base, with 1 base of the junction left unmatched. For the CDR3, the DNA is TGTGCCTGGAGGGGGACAGGGAACACCGGGGAGCTGTTTTTT. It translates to CAWRGTGNTGELFF.

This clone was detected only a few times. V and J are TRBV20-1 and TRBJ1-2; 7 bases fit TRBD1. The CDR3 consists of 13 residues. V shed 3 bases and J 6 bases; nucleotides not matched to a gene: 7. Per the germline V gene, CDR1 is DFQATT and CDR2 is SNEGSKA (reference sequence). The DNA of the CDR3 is TGCAGTGCTAGTCCGACAGGGAATGATGGCTACACCTTC. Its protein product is CSASPTGNDGYTF.

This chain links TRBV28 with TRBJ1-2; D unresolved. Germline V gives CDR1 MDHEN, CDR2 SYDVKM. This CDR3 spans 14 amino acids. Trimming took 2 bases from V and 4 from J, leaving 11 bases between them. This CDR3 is CASSLHGSGYGYTF. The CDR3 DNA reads TGTGCCAGCAGTTTACACGGTTCAGGCTATGGCTACACCTTC.

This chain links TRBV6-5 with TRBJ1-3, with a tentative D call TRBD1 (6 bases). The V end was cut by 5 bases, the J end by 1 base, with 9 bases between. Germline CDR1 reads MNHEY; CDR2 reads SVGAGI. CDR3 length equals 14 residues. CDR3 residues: CASSRTGSGNTIYF. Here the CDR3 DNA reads TGTGCCAGCAGTCGAACAGGGTCTGGAAACACCATATATTTT.

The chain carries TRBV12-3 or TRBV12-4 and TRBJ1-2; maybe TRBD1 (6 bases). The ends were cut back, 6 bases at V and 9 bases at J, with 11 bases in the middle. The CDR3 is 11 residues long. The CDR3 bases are TGTGCCAGCAGCCACAGGGCTAGCTACACCTTC. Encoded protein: CASSHRASYTF.

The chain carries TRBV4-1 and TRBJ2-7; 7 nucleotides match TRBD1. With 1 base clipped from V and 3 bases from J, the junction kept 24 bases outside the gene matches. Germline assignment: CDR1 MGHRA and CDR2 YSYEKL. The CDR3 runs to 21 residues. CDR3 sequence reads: CASSQVRVPPWSDRESYEQYF. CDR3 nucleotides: TGCGCCAGCAGCCAAGTTCGGGTTCCGCCTTGGTCCGACAGGGAAAGCTACGAGCAGTACTTC.

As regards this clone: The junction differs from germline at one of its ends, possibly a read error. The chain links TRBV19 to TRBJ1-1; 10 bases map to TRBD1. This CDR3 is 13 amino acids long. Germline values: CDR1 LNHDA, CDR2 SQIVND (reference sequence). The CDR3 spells CASSNAGTGDAVF. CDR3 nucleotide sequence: TGTGCCAGTAGTAACGCCGGGACAGGGGACGCGGTCTTT.

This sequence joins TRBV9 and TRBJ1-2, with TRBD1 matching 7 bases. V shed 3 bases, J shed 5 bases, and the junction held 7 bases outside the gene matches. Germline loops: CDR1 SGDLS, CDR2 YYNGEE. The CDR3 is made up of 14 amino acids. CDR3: CASSGGTAAYGYTF. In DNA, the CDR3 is TGTGCCAGCAGCGGCGGGACAGCCGCTTATGGCTACACCTTC. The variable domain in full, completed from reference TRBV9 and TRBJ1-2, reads DSGVTQTPKHLITATGQRVTLRCSPRSGDLSVYWYQQSLDQGLQFLIQYYNGEERAKGNILERFSAQQFPDLHSELNLSSLELGDSALYFCASSGGTAAYGYTFGSGTRLTVV.